The 29 T cell receptor beta chains given below trace back to one sample, sequenced in a study of cytomegalovirus exposure and HLA in healthy donors. The PCR ran on 60 Vbeta and 13 Jbeta primers. The assay was immunoSEQ multiplex PCR, and TCRdb's table has in-frame clones only and misses some. The table lists about 270,000 clones, about 75% of them singletons. Specimen: PBMCs. These receptors were collected from a female donor in good health and CMV-seronegative.

The V call is TRBV6-1, the J call TRBJ2-2; the D is unclear. CDR3 size: 13 residues. Germline values: CDR1 MNHNS, CDR2 SASEGT. V lost 5 bases, J lost 4 bases, and 8 bases lay in between. CDR3 nucleotide sequence: TGTGCCAGCAGTAACCAGGTCACCGGGGAGCTGTTTTTT. Residues: CASSNQVTGELFF.

This clone has only one observation. The genes are TRBV28 and TRBJ1-2, with TRBD1 matching over 8 bases. This CDR3 is built from 15 residues. The trim removed 8 bases at V and 2 bases at J, leaving 10 bases unmatched. The V gene's germline CDR1 is MDHEN and CDR2 SYDVKM. The CDR3 is CASVRPGQENYGYTF. The DNA for the CDR3 is TGTGCCAGCGTAAGACCGGGACAGGAAAACTATGGCTACACCTTC.

The chain joins TRBV11-3 to TRBJ2-1, with D unresolved. CDR1 is SGHNT and CDR2 is YENEEA in the germline V gene. Trimming removed 7 bases at V and 0 bases at J, with 7 bases between. The CDR3 length is 13 residues. The CDR3 sequence is CASTRSSYNEQFF. The DNA for the CDR3 is TGTGCCAGCACTCGGAGCTCCTACAATGAGCAGTTCTTC.

This chain links TRBV6-1 with TRBJ2-4; D remains ambiguous. The germline gives CDR1 MNHNS, CDR2 SASEGT. This CDR3 comprises 13 residues. V was cut by 2 bases and J by 6 bases, with 8 bases left in between. DNA for the CDR3: TGTGCCAGCAGTGAAAGTGGCGGAAACATTCAGTACTTC. Translating gives CASSESGGNIQYF.

The V gene is TRBV27, the J gene TRBJ2-5; perhaps TRBD1 as D (6 bases). The germline V gene encodes CDR1 MNHEY and CDR2 SMNVEV (reference sequence). The CDR3 spans 16 residues. The V gene lost 0 bases and the J gene lost 3 bases, with 14 bases spanning the gap. In DNA, the CDR3 is TGTGCCAGCAGTTTATCGGGTGGGGCAGGGGAAGAGACCCAGTACTTC. Translated: CASSLSGGAGEETQYF.

V gene TRBV7-9 combines with J gene TRBJ2-1, with TRBD2 matching over 7 bases. Germline lookup yields CDR1 SEHNR and CDR2 FQNEAQ (reference sequence). The CDR3 sequence is 16 residues long. Losses at the gene ends were 0 bases for V and 2 bases for J; bases not matched to a gene: 4. The CDR3 loop is CASSLAAGLPYNEQFF. CDR3 sequence (DNA): TGTGCCAGCAGCTTAGCAGCGGGACTTCCCTACAATGAGCAGTTCTTC. The full variable domain, its missing parts supplied by reference TRBV7-9 and TRBJ2-1, is DTGVSQNPRHKITKRGQNVTFRCDPISEHNRLYWYRQTLGQGPEFLTYFQNEAQLEKSRLLSDRFSAERPKGSFSTLEIQRTEQGDSAMYLCASSLAAGLPYNEQFFGPGTRLTVL.

This clone was detected once. Sequence at one end of the junction differs from germline and may be a read error. The rearrangement uses TRBV27 and TRBJ2-2; maybe TRBD1 (6 bases). This CDR3 has 17 amino acids. CDR1 is MNHEY, CDR2 SMNVEV, per germline (reference sequence). The CDR3 reads CASSLVNRDPRAGELLF. CDR3 sequence (DNA): TGTGCCAGCAGTTTAGTTAACAGGGACCCGAGGGCCGGGGAGCTGCTTTTT.

The chain links TRBV4-2 to TRBJ2-5; D not certain. Germline values: CDR1 LGHNA, CDR2 YNFKEQ. The CDR3 length is 15 residues. Trimming removed 2 bases at V and 2 bases at J, with 12 bases between. The CDR3 loop is CASSQSSLPQETQYF. The CDR3 nucleotides read TGTGCCAGCAGCCAATCGTCACTGCCACAAGAGACCCAGTACTTC.

This clone was recorded a few times. This chain joins TRBV5-1 and TRBJ2-1; 8 bases agree with TRBD2. V lost 6 bases and J lost 5; bases outside the gene matches: 7. The CDR3 spans 14 residues. The V gene's germline CDR1 is SGHRS and CDR2 YFSETQ. The CDR3 DNA reads TGCGCCAGCACCCCCAGCGGGAGAGACAATGAGCAGTTCTTC. The encoded protein is CASTPSGRDNEQFF.

This clone was counted a few times. This rearrangement joins TRBV2 to TRBJ2-2; TRBD2 aligns across 11 bases. The V gene's germline CDR1 is SNHLY and CDR2 FYNNEI. After removal of 0 bases from V and 4 bases from J, the junction contained 1 base not matched to a gene. This CDR3 comprises 16 residues. The CDR3, as DNA: TGTGCCAGCAGTGAAGCGACTAGCGGGACCACCGGGGAGCTGTTTTTT. It yields the protein CASSEATSGTTGELFF.

J is TRBJ1-1 and V is TRBV5-4, with D perhaps matching TRBD1 (5 bases). There are 14 residues in the CDR3. Trimming took off 0 bases at V and 4 bases at J, with 10 bases between the two ends. Germline V gene data show CDR1 as SGHNT and CDR2 as YYREEE (reference sequence). The CDR3 DNA is TGTGCCAGCAGCTTGGTTGGCGGGGCCACTGAAGCTTTCTTT. It specifies CASSLVGGATEAFF.

Of note for this clone: A read error may produce the germline difference seen at one junction end. The V and J genes are TRBV12-5 and TRBJ1-2, with D possibly being TRBD1 (6 bases). The CDR3 extends over 16 amino acids. Germline CDR1 is LGHNT and CDR2 is FRNRAP. The DNA of the CDR3 is TGTGCTAGTGGTGCCCCCAGGGGAAACGAATACTATGGCTACATCTTC. Its protein product is CASGAPRGNEYYGYIF.

The chain has TRBV18 and TRBJ1-3, with 7 nucleotides matching TRBD1. The CDR3 is 16 residues long. Germline values: CDR1 KGHSH, CDR2 LQKENI. With V trimmed by 3 bases and J by 9 bases, 14 bases remained unmatched. CDR3 region: CASSPVRGDRPGTIYF. The CDR3 DNA follows: TGTGCCAGCTCACCTGTCAGGGGGGACCGACCGGGCACCATATATTTT.

The V call is TRBV5-1, the J call TRBJ2-5; 7 nucleotides align to TRBD1. CDR3 length equals 14 residues. V lost 0 bases and J lost 1; bases outside the gene matches: 0. Germline V gene lookup returns CDR1 SGHRS and CDR2 YFSETQ. For the CDR3, the DNA is TGCGCCAGCAGCTTGGGGGACAGCCAAGAGACCCAGTACTTC. Translating it yields CASSLGDSQETQYF.

The genes are TRBV11-2 and TRBJ2-7; D uncertain. Germline assignment: CDR1 SGHAT and CDR2 FQNNGV. The ends were cut back, 6 bases at V and 3 bases at J, with 12 bases in the middle. The CDR3 runs to 13 residues. Here the CDR3 DNA reads TGTGCCAGCAGGGAACCGTCGGGCTACGAGCAGTACTTC. Translating it yields CASREPSGYEQYF. Full variable domain (remainder filled in from reference TRBV11-2 and TRBJ2-7): EAGVAQSPRYKIIEKRQSVAFWCNPISGHATLYWYQQILGQGPKLLIQFQNNGVVDDSQLPKDRFSAERLKGVDSTLKIQPAKLEDSAVYLCASREPSGYEQYFGPGTRLTVT.

The chain recombines TRBV19 with TRBJ1-2, with TRBD1 as a possible D gene (6 bases). V shed 3 bases and J shed 3 bases, with 14 bases lying between them. CDR3 length equals 15 residues. CDR1 LNHDA and CDR2 SQIVND come from the germline V gene (reference sequence). For the CDR3, the DNA is TGTGCCAGTAGTATCCCCGGGCAGGGGTACTATGGCTACACCTTC. Its translation is CASSIPGQGYYGYTF.

The chain uses TRBV18 and TRBJ1-2; D unclear. The V and J ends lost 1 base and 13 bases respectively, with 13 bases between them. The CDR3 is made up of 12 amino acids. CDR1 is KGHSH, CDR2 LQKENI, per germline. CDR3 residues: CASSPLLEEGTF. Here the CDR3 DNA reads TGTGCCAGCTCACCACTACTCGAAGAGGGCACCTTC.

The chain uses TRBV2 and TRBJ2-1; 9 positions agree with TRBD2. This CDR3 has 16 amino acids. Germline trimming cut 8 bases from V and 4 bases from J; bases unmatched to any gene: 12. Germline values: CDR1 SNHLY, CDR2 FYNNEI. CDR3: CASVVASGDYYNEQFF. DNA for the CDR3: TGTGCCAGCGTGGTTGCTAGCGGGGACTATTACAATGAGCAGTTCTTC.

V usage is TRBV7-2 and J usage is TRBJ2-1; 8 nucleotides agree with TRBD1. J lost 6 bases, V lost 2 bases, and 3 bases had no gene match. CDR1 and CDR2 (germline): SGHTA, FQGNSA. The CDR3 has 14 amino acids. CDR3 sequence: CASSLRGQANEQFF. CDR3 bases: TGTGCCAGCAGCTTAAGGGGACAGGCCAATGAGCAGTTCTTC.

This chain joins TRBV27 and TRBJ1-5; D is ambiguous. Germline assignment: CDR1 MNHEY and CDR2 SMNVEV (reference sequence). Trimming stripped 5 bases from V and 0 bases from J, with 8 bases between. The CDR3 loop spans 14 amino acids. CDR3 DNA: TGTGCCAGCAGTCCGTATTTTAGCAATCAGCCCCAGCATTTT. Protein sequence: CASSPYFSNQPQHF.

CDR3 nucleotides: TGTGCCACCAGCAGAGATGAGGCTCGGGGCACAGATACGCAGTATTTT. This sequence encodes CATSRDEARGTDTQYF. This chain uses TRBV15 with TRBJ2-3; D remains ambiguous. Germline V gives CDR1 LNHNV, CDR2 YYDKDF (reference sequence). The CDR3 has 16 residues. The ends were cut back, 0 bases at V and 1 base at J, with 11 bases in the middle.

The sample holds a few counts of this clone. The chain joins TRBV7-2 to TRBJ2-3; 13 nucleotides agree with TRBD2. The CDR3 runs 17 residues. Germline-derived CDR1 and CDR2 are SGHTA and FQGNSA. J was trimmed by 1 base and V by 8 bases; bases with no gene match: 9. DNA for the CDR3: TGTGCCAGCGGCGGACTAGCGGGAGTTTCGGGCACAGATACGCAGTATTTT. Protein sequence: CASGGLAGVSGTDTQYF.

The V gene is TRBV7-9, the J gene TRBJ2-5; TRBD1 aligns across 7 bases. The end of the DNA aligns better with TRBJ2-7, so the J call may be wrong. Germline CDR1 SEHNR, CDR2 FQNEAQ (reference sequence). This CDR3 region has 15 residues. The CDR3 protein is CASSSSDRFSYEQYF. The CDR3 nucleotides read TGTGCCAGCAGTTCCTCGGACAGGTTCTCCTACGAGCAGTACTTC.

The J gene is TRBJ1-3, the V gene TRBV9; 7 bases line up with TRBD1. Germline V lookup: CDR1 SGDLS, CDR2 YYNGEE. V lost 4 bases and J lost 0; bases outside the gene matches: 7. The CDR3 length is 16 residues. This CDR3 reads CASSPGTATSGNTIYF. CDR3 in DNA: TGTGCCAGCAGCCCCGGGACAGCCACCTCTGGAAACACCATATATTTT. Full variable domain (remainder filled in from reference TRBV9 and TRBJ1-3): DSGVTQTPKHLITATGQRVTLRCSPRSGDLSVYWYQQSLDQGLQFLIQYYNGEERAKGNILERFSAQQFPDLHSELNLSSLELGDSALYFCASSPGTATSGNTIYFGEGSWLTVV.

This chain uses TRBV13 with TRBJ2-5; 12 bases are shared with TRBD2. From germline, CDR1 is PRHDT and CDR2 FYEKMQ (reference sequence). The CDR3 extends over 18 amino acids. The trim removed 5 bases at V and 3 bases at J, leaving 13 bases unmatched. The DNA of the CDR3 is TGTGCCAGCAGCCAAGGGGGACTAGCGGGCCCGTTAGAAGAGACCCAGTACTTC. Protein sequence: CASSQGGLAGPLEETQYF.

The chain is built from TRBV11-3 and TRBJ2-7; 7 nucleotides line up with TRBD1. CDR1 is SGHNT and CDR2 is YENEEA in the germline V gene. The CDR3 covers 13 residues. The trim removed 1 base at V and 3 bases at J, leaving 0 bases unmatched. The DNA of the CDR3 is TGTGCCAGCAGCTTAGGGACAGGCTACGAGCAGTACTTC. Translating it yields CASSLGTGYEQYF.

The chain carries TRBV5-1 and TRBJ1-2, with a tentative D call TRBD1 (5 bases). The CDR3 contains 16 residues. V was cut by 4 bases and J by 4 bases, with 20 bases left in between. Germline CDR1 is SGHRS and CDR2 is YFSETQ. CDR3 amino acids: CASSPGGTSHFYGYTF. DNA for the CDR3: TGCGCCAGCAGCCCGGGGGGGACCTCTCACTTCTATGGCTACACCTTC. Filled out from reference TRBV5-1 and TRBJ1-2, the complete variable domain reads KAGVTQTPRYLIKTRGQQVTLSCSPISGHRSVSWYQQTPGQGLQFLFEYFSETQRNKGNFPGRFSGRQFSNSRSEMNVSTLELGDSALYLCASSPGGTSHFYGYTFGSGTRLTVV.

The V gene is TRBV28, the J gene TRBJ1-5; TRBD1 might be the D (5 bases). This CDR3 is built from 15 residues. The ends were cut back, 3 bases at V and 4 bases at J, with 13 bases in the middle. CDR1 MDHEN and CDR2 SYDVKM come from the germline V gene. The DNA for the CDR3 is TGTGCCAGCAGTTTCAGGGCCTCGGGTAATCAGCCCCAGCATTTT. This gives the protein CASSFRASGNQPQHF.

The J gene is TRBJ2-5, the V gene TRBV7-8; 9 positions agree with TRBD1. The DNA end is a closer match to TRBJ2-7, so the J assignment may be wrong. Germline loops: CDR1 SGHVS, CDR2 FQNEAQ. The CDR3 covers 19 residues. The CDR3 sequence: CASSLSRDREASGDYEQYF. DNA of the CDR3: TGTGCCAGCAGCCTAAGTCGGGACAGGGAGGCTAGCGGCGACTACGAGCAGTACTTC.